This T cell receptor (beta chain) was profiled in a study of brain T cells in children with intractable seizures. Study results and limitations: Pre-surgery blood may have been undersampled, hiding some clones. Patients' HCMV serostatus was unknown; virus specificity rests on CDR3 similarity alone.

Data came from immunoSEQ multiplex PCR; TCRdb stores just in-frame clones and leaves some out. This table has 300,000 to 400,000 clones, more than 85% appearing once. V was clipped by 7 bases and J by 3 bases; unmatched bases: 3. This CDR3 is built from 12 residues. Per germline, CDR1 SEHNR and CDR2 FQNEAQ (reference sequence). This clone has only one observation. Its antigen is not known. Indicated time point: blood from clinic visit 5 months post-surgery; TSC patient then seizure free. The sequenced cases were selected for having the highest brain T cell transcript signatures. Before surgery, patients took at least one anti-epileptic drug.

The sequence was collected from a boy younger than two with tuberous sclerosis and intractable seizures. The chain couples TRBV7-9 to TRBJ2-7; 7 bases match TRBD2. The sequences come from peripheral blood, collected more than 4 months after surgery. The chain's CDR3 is CASTRGDYEQYF. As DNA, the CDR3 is TGTGCCAGCACCCGGGGGGACTACGAGCAGTACTTC.